A selection of T cell receptor beta chains follows, all from one sample in a study of shared clonotypes between healthy human individuals. Assay: immunoSEQ multiplex PCR; the TCRdb copy retains only in-frame clones and omits some. The data contain 760,000 or so clones, about 97% of them singletons. Source material: naive CD8+ T cells sorted from blood. These receptors all come from a man between 25 and 39 years old in good health. Both conserved end residues are part of each CDR3. The D gene is left open where the match is weak. Rows give clone size only sometimes, using once, few, many, or a class for an expanded clone.

v_call: TRBV5-1
clone_size: .
j_call: TRBJ2-3
d_call: .
cdr3_aa: CASSLNRWTDTQYF
cdr3_nt: TGCGCCAGCAGCTTGAATAGGTGGACAGATACGCAGTATTTT

v_call: TRBV7-8
clone_size: .
j_call: TRBJ1-1
d_call: .
cdr3_aa: CASINLLVGGVGTEAFF
cdr3_nt: TGTGCCAGCATCAACCTCCTGGTGGGGGGAGTGGGGACTGAAGCTTTCTTT

v_call: TRBV7-6
clone_size: .
j_call: TRBJ1-2
d_call: .
cdr3_aa: CASSLEPNSIYGYTF
cdr3_nt: TGTGCCAGCAGCTTAGAACCGAACTCCATCTATGGCTACACCTTC

v_call: TRBV27
clone_size: .
j_call: TRBJ1-5
d_call: .
cdr3_aa: CASSFLGDQPQHF
cdr3_nt: TGTGCCAGCAGTTTTCTGGGCGATCAGCCCCAGCATTTT

v_call: TRBV7-9
clone_size: .
j_call: TRBJ2-1
d_call: TRBD1
cdr3_aa: CASSLPPQGANEQFF
cdr3_nt: TGTGCCAGCAGCTTACCCCCACAGGGGGCGAATGAGCAGTTCTTC

v_call: TRBV28
clone_size: .
j_call: TRBJ2-7
d_call: TRBD2
cdr3_aa: CASSSSGVSYEQYF
cdr3_nt: TGTGCCAGCAGTTCTAGCGGGGTCTCCTACGAGCAGTACTTC

v_call: TRBV7-6
clone_size: .
j_call: TRBJ2-1
d_call: TRBD1
cdr3_aa: CASSLGQGTYNEQFF
cdr3_nt: TGTGCCAGCAGCTTGGGACAGGGGACCTACAATGAGCAGTTCTTC

v_call: TRBV11-2
clone_size: .
j_call: TRBJ2-3
d_call: .
cdr3_aa: CASSFPAPLSTDTQYF
cdr3_nt: TGTGCCAGCAGCTTTCCCGCCCCGCTTAGCACAGATACGCAGTATTTT

v_call: TRBV5-1
clone_size: .
j_call: TRBJ2-1
d_call: .
cdr3_aa: CASSFWDGARNEQFF
cdr3_nt: TGCGCCAGCAGCTTCTGGGACGGAGCAAGGAATGAGCAGTTCTTC

v_call: TRBV29-1
clone_size: .
j_call: TRBJ2-1
d_call: .
cdr3_aa: CSVGQLVNEQFF
cdr3_nt: TGCAGCGTCGGACAGTTGGTCAATGAGCAGTTCTTC

v_call: TRBV16
clone_size: .
j_call: TRBJ2-5
d_call: .
cdr3_aa: CASSVTVYQETQYF
cdr3_nt: TGTGCCAGCAGCGTTACTGTGTACCAAGAGACCCAGTACTTC

v_call: TRBV28
clone_size: .
j_call: TRBJ2-3
d_call: TRBD2
cdr3_aa: CASSLPSGSQHDTQYF
cdr3_nt: TGTGCCAGCAGTTTACCTAGCGGGAGCCAGCACGATACGCAGTATTTT

v_call: TRBV27
clone_size: .
j_call: TRBJ2-1
d_call: TRBD2
cdr3_aa: CASSLVAGGFHEQFF
cdr3_nt: TGTGCCAGCAGTTTAGTAGCGGGAGGATTCCATGAGCAGTTCTTC

v_call: TRBV7-6
clone_size: .
j_call: TRBJ1-1
d_call: .
cdr3_aa: CASSFGAVNTEAFF
cdr3_nt: TGTGCCAGCAGCTTTGGGGCAGTCAACACTGAAGCTTTCTTT

v_call: TRBV27
clone_size: .
j_call: TRBJ1-2
d_call: .
cdr3_aa: CASSPQVGGLTNYGYTF
cdr3_nt: TGTGCCAGCAGTCCGCAAGTAGGCGGCCTTACTAACTATGGCTACACCTTC

v_call: TRBV5-1
clone_size: .
j_call: TRBJ2-7
d_call: .
cdr3_aa: CASSIIPYEQYF
cdr3_nt: TGCGCCAGCTCTATAATCCCCTACGAGCAGTACTTC

v_call: TRBV11-2
clone_size: .
j_call: TRBJ2-5
d_call: .
cdr3_aa: CASSPLGDQYF
cdr3_nt: TGTGCCAGCAGCCCGCTGGGGGACCAGTACTTC

v_call: TRBV5-4
clone_size: .
j_call: TRBJ2-1
d_call: .
cdr3_aa: CASSFSSSYNEQFF
cdr3_nt: TGTGCCAGCAGCTTTTCGAGCTCCTACAATGAGCAGTTCTTC

v_call: TRBV4-2
clone_size: .
j_call: TRBJ2-7
d_call: TRBD1
cdr3_aa: CASSQDQGQGVYEQYF
cdr3_nt: TGTGCCAGCAGCCAAGATCAGGGACAGGGGGTCTACGAGCAGTACTTC

v_call: TRBV5-1
clone_size: .
j_call: TRBJ2-1
d_call: .
cdr3_aa: CASSLDGVAAYNEQFF
cdr3_nt: TGCGCCAGCAGCTTGGATGGGGTAGCGGCTTACAATGAGCAGTTCTTC

v_call: TRBV14
clone_size: .
j_call: TRBJ2-5
d_call: TRBD1
cdr3_aa: CASSPFSPIDRGRPGETQYF
cdr3_nt: TGTGCCAGCAGCCCCTTTTCACCTATAGACAGGGGGCGACCCGGAGAGACCCAGTACTTC

v_call: TRBV4-3
clone_size: .
j_call: TRBJ2-7
d_call: .
cdr3_aa: CASSQVQGLHEQYF
cdr3_nt: TGCGCCAGCAGCCAGGTACAGGGTTTACACGAGCAGTACTTC

v_call: TRBV9
clone_size: .
j_call: TRBJ2-7
d_call: TRBD1
cdr3_aa: CASSARDRSYEQYF
cdr3_nt: TGTGCCAGCAGCGCCCGGGACAGGTCCTACGAGCAGTACTTC

v_call: TRBV7-2
clone_size: .
j_call: TRBJ2-3
d_call: .
cdr3_aa: CASSIINPWGTDTQYF
cdr3_nt: TGTGCCAGCAGCATTATTAACCCCTGGGGCACAGATACGCAGTATTTT

v_call: TRBV11-2
clone_size: .
j_call: TRBJ2-1
d_call: .
cdr3_aa: CASSLVGVLYNEQFF
cdr3_nt: TGTGCCAGCAGCTTAGTTGGCGTACTATACAATGAGCAGTTCTTC

v_call: TRBV4-1
clone_size: .
j_call: TRBJ2-1
d_call: .
cdr3_aa: CASSLYNEQFF
cdr3_nt: TGCGCCAGCAGCCTTTACAATGAGCAGTTCTTC

v_call: TRBV11-2
clone_size: .
j_call: TRBJ2-7
d_call: TRBD1
cdr3_aa: CASSSGQLYEQYF
cdr3_nt: TGTGCCAGCAGCTCGGGACAGCTCTACGAGCAGTACTTC

v_call: TRBV2
clone_size: .
j_call: TRBJ1-2
d_call: .
cdr3_aa: CASMGSSLSRYGYTF
cdr3_nt: TGTGCCAGCATGGGCTCCTCCCTTTCCCGATATGGCTACACCTTC

v_call: TRBV5-1
clone_size: .
j_call: TRBJ1-1
d_call: .
cdr3_aa: CASSRKPGGTTEAFF
cdr3_nt: TGCGCCAGCAGCAGGAAACCTGGGGGGACCACTGAAGCTTTCTTT

v_call: TRBV14
clone_size: .
j_call: TRBJ1-1
d_call: .
cdr3_aa: CASSLSGWAEAFF
cdr3_nt: TGTGCCAGCAGTCTTTCAGGGTGGGCTGAAGCTTTCTTT

v_call: TRBV21-1
clone_size: .
j_call: TRBJ2-1
d_call: .
cdr3_aa: CASSKANNEQFF
cdr3_nt: TGTGCCAGCAGCAAGGCGAACAATGAGCAGTTCTTC

v_call: TRBV11-2
clone_size: .
j_call: TRBJ2-5
d_call: TRBD2
cdr3_aa: CASSLGREGQETQYF
cdr3_nt: TGTGCCAGCAGCTTAGGACGGGAGGGCCAAGAGACCCAGTACTTC

v_call: TRBV9
clone_size: .
j_call: TRBJ2-3
d_call: .
cdr3_aa: CASSVGTGDTQYF
cdr3_nt: TGTGCCAGCAGCGTAGGGACTGGAGATACGCAGTATTTT

v_call: TRBV29-1
clone_size: .
j_call: TRBJ2-5
d_call: TRBD2
cdr3_aa: CSVILAGGPETQYF
cdr3_nt: TGCAGCGTGATACTAGCGGGAGGGCCCGAGACCCAGTACTTC

v_call: TRBV7-8
clone_size: .
j_call: TRBJ2-5
d_call: .
cdr3_aa: CASSLGRLYQETQYF
cdr3_nt: TGTGCCAGCAGCTTAGGACGGCTGTACCAAGAGACCCAGTACTTC

v_call: TRBV30
clone_size: .
j_call: TRBJ2-7
d_call: TRBD1
cdr3_aa: CAWSVGQGARFYEQYF
cdr3_nt: TGTGCCTGGAGTGTCGGACAGGGGGCGAGATTCTACGAGCAGTACTTC

v_call: TRBV7-8
clone_size: once
j_call: TRBJ2-3
d_call: TRBD2
cdr3_aa: CASSLVVAGRATDTQYF
cdr3_nt: TGTGCCAGCAGCTTAGTGGTAGCGGGAAGGGCTACAGATACGCAGTATTTT

v_call: TRBV7-6
clone_size: .
j_call: TRBJ2-7
d_call: .
cdr3_aa: CASSSAWTEQYF
cdr3_nt: TGTGCCAGCAGCTCGGCGTGGACCGAGCAGTACTTC

v_call: TRBV9
clone_size: .
j_call: TRBJ1-5
d_call: .
cdr3_aa: CASSVGPGNQPQHF
cdr3_nt: TGTGCCAGCAGCGTAGGGCCCGGGAATCAGCCCCAGCATTTT

v_call: TRBV28
clone_size: .
j_call: TRBJ2-7
d_call: .
cdr3_aa: CASSTLAVTYEQYF
cdr3_nt: TGTGCCAGCAGTACTTTAGCGGTAACCTACGAGCAGTACTTC

v_call: TRBV14
clone_size: once
j_call: TRBJ2-7
d_call: TRBD1
cdr3_aa: CASSQITGDYGEQYF
cdr3_nt: TGTGCCAGCAGCCAGATCACAGGGGATTATGGCGAGCAGTACTTC

v_call: TRBV2
clone_size: once
j_call: TRBJ2-7
d_call: TRBD2
cdr3_aa: CASSGRNYEQYF
cdr3_nt: TGTGCCAGCAGCGGGAGGAACTACGAGCAGTACTTC

v_call: TRBV29-1
clone_size: .
j_call: TRBJ2-2
d_call: .
cdr3_aa: CSAEQGHTGELFF
cdr3_nt: TGCAGCGCTGAACAGGGTCACACCGGGGAGCTGTTTTTT

v_call: TRBV15
clone_size: .
j_call: TRBJ1-1
d_call: TRBD1
cdr3_aa: CATSRQGENTEAFF
cdr3_nt: TGTGCCACCAGCAGACAGGGGGAGAACACTGAAGCTTTCTTT

v_call: TRBV27
clone_size: .
j_call: TRBJ2-2
d_call: .
cdr3_aa: CASSLTLNTGELFF
cdr3_nt: TGTGCCAGCAGTCTAACCTTAAACACCGGGGAGCTGTTTTTT

v_call: TRBV5-1
clone_size: .
j_call: TRBJ1-4
d_call: TRBD1
cdr3_aa: CASSFASGTGGEKLFF
cdr3_nt: TGCGCCAGCAGCTTTGCTTCCGGGACAGGGGGTGAAAAACTGTTTTTT

v_call: TRBV28
clone_size: .
j_call: TRBJ2-5
d_call: TRBD2
cdr3_aa: CASSFPGLAGGGETQYF
cdr3_nt: TGTGCCAGCAGTTTTCCGGGACTAGCGGGAGGCGGCGAGACCCAGTACTTC

v_call: TRBV7-8
clone_size: .
j_call: TRBJ2-3
d_call: TRBD1
cdr3_aa: CASSLAPGQGTDTQYF
cdr3_nt: TGTGCCAGCAGCTTAGCACCGGGACAGGGCACAGATACGCAGTATTTT

v_call: TRBV6-6
clone_size: .
j_call: TRBJ1-2
d_call: .
cdr3_aa: CASSYGRVEGYTF
cdr3_nt: TGTGCCAGCAGTTACGGTAGGGTGGAGGGCTACACCTTC